What follows are 12 T cell receptor beta chains derived from one specimen sequenced in a study of T cell changes during pregnancy in multiple sclerosis (dated by TCRdb to between 2019 and 2020). Library prep was done by the immunoSEQ multiplex PCR assay. TCRdb stores this immuneACCESS table with in-frame sequences only. Part of the clones is absent; in the studies checked, under half of the shortfall reflects unresolved V genes, and no reason is known for the rest. For this sample there are under 55,000 clones; roughly 93% appear just once. Of the sample, around 2% is held by the ten largest clones. The specimen comprised peripheral blood, sampled in the second trimester of pregnancy. The receptors shown here come from a female donor with multiple sclerosis, enrolled in a pregnancy study.

The chain recombines TRBV6-5 with TRBJ2-1; D gene ambiguous. Germline CDR1 is MNHEY and CDR2 is SVGAGI. This CDR3 comprises 15 residues. Trimming took 2 bases from V and 1 from J, leaving 9 bases between them. The CDR3 DNA follows: TGTGCCAGCAGTTACGGCTCAAATTCCTACAATGAGCAGTTCTTC. Translation gives CASSYGSNSYNEQFF.

This chain links TRBV10-3 with TRBJ2-2, with 7 bases fitting TRBD2. The CDR3 length is 15 residues. The V and J ends lost 10 bases and 6 bases, in that order; junction bases with no gene match: 14. Germline loops: CDR1 ENHRY, CDR2 SYGVKD. The CDR3, as DNA: TGTGCCACGAGGCCAGTTCTAGCGGAGGCCGGGGAGCTGTTTTTT. This sequence encodes CATRPVLAEAGELFF.

This chain uses TRBV19 with TRBJ2-7, with 10 bases fitting TRBD1. V lost 4 bases, J lost 7 bases, and 7 bases stayed unmatched. The CDR3 spans 14 residues. Germline-derived CDR1 and CDR2 are LNHDA and SQIVND (reference sequence). CDR3 loop: CASSNRDRGLEQYF. The CDR3 bases are TGTGCCAGTAGTAACCGGGACAGGGGTCTGGAGCAGTACTTC.

The V call is TRBV7-9, the J call TRBJ2-7, with 10 bases matching TRBD2. The V and J ends lost 5 bases and 5 bases, in that order; junction bases with no gene match: 9. This CDR3 comprises 15 residues. CDR1 and CDR2 (germline): SEHNR, FQNEAQ (reference sequence). CDR3 DNA: TGTGCCAGCAGCGGCGCTAGCGGGAGTCTCCACGAGCAGTACTTC. It translates to CASSGASGSLHEQYF.

The rearrangement joins TRBV5-1 to TRBJ1-2; weak D call: TRBD1 (5 bases). Trimming removed 7 bases at V and 4 bases at J, with 17 bases between. This CDR3 has 14 amino acids. From germline, CDR1 is SGHRS and CDR2 YFSETQ. The CDR3 spells CASRGRGGVYGYTF. For the CDR3, the DNA is TGCGCCAGCCGCGGAAGAGGAGGGGTCTATGGCTACACCTTC.

The chain combines TRBV28 with TRBJ2-7, with D perhaps TRBD2 (6 bases). The CDR3 has 13 amino acids. V lost 2 bases and J 4 bases, leaving 9 bases between the germline ends. Germline CDR1 and CDR2: MDHEN and SYDVKM. In nucleotides, the CDR3 is TGTGCCAGCAGTTTAGGTCGGGAGTACGAGCAGTACTTC. Translating it yields CASSLGREYEQYF.

V is TRBV7-2 and J is TRBJ2-1; 10 nucleotides agree with TRBD1. The germline V gene encodes CDR1 SGHTA and CDR2 FQGNSA. This CDR3 has 14 residues. V dropped 5 bases and J dropped 7; count of bases not matched to a gene: 5. The CDR3 coding sequence is TGTGCCAGCAGCGTCCGGGACAGGGGAAATGAGCAGTTCTTC. As protein: CASSVRDRGNEQFF.

The V and J genes are TRBV2 and TRBJ2-1; 9 nucleotides align to TRBD2. V lost 6 bases and J lost 8; bases outside the gene matches: 8. Germline-derived CDR1 and CDR2 are SNHLY and FYNNEI. The length of the CDR3 is 14 residues. CDR3 sequence reads: CASRPGLAGYEQFF. The CDR3 DNA reads as TGTGCCAGCAGGCCGGGACTAGCCGGTTATGAGCAGTTCTTC.

The chain is built from TRBV28 and TRBJ2-7, with 9 bases aligning to TRBD1. Germline CDR1 reads MDHEN; CDR2 reads SYDVKM. The CDR3 contains 15 residues. V shed 2 bases, J shed 5 bases, and the junction held 7 bases outside the gene matches. CDR3 loop: CASSLGGQGGHEQYF. CDR3 DNA: TGTGCCAGCAGTTTAGGGGGACAGGGAGGCCACGAGCAGTACTTC.

This chain connects TRBV4-1 to TRBJ1-2; unclear D gene. The CDR3 sequence is 14 residues long. With 0 bases removed from V and 8 bases from J, the gap between germline ends came to 13 bases. Germline CDR1 reads MGHRA; CDR2 reads YSYEKL. The CDR3 region is CASSQELDPGGYTF. The CDR3 DNA sequence: TGCGCCAGCAGCCAAGAGTTGGATCCGGGGGGCTACACCTTC.

V usage is TRBV19 and J usage is TRBJ1-1, with 8 positions matching TRBD1. The V segment lost 5 bases and the J segment 0 bases; nucleotides outside the gene matches: 5. The germline gives CDR1 LNHDA, CDR2 SQIVND (reference sequence). CDR3 length: 15 amino acids. The DNA for the CDR3 is TGTGCCAGTAGTCCCTGGACAGGGATGAACACTGAAGCTTTCTTT. This sequence encodes CASSPWTGMNTEAFF.

The chain joins TRBV7-6 to TRBJ2-5; TRBD1 is a possible D gene (6 bases). This CDR3 is 14 amino acids long. CDR1 and CDR2 (germline): SGHVS, FNYEAQ. V was trimmed by 5 bases and J by 1 base, leaving 11 bases between them. The CDR3 spells CASSLTTGQETQYF. In DNA form, the CDR3 reads TGTGCCAGCAGCCTAACGACAGGCCAAGAGACCCAGTACTTC.